These 3 T cell receptor beta chains share one sample of origin, sequenced in a study of radiotherapy plus CTLA-4 blockade in lung cancer. TCRdb's copy holds only in-frame clones and misses some; the assay was immunoSEQ multiplex PCR. The sample yields roughly 86,000 clones, roughly 87% seen once. The sample here was peripheral blood, taken from a patient treated with radiotherapy plus ipilimumab. The receptors shown here come from a human donor with non-small cell lung cancer who had stable disease on radiotherapy plus ipilimumab.

The chain combines TRBV27 with TRBJ1-2; D is perhaps TRBD1 (6 bases). V lost 4 bases to trimming and J lost 4 bases, with 22 bases between them. Per the germline V gene, CDR1 is MNHEY and CDR2 is SMNVEV (reference sequence). CDR3 length: 17 amino acids. CDR3 protein: CASSSTSQGRTSYGYTF. The CDR3 DNA is TGTGCCAGCAGTTCAACTTCTCAGGGGCGAACCTCCTATGGCTACACCTTC.

The chain uses TRBV28 and TRBJ2-1; 7 bases line up with TRBD1. Trimming cost V 2 bases and J 5 bases; bases outside gene matches: 9. This CDR3 has 16 residues. Germline CDR1 is MDHEN and CDR2 is SYDVKM. This CDR3 is CASSLPGTAFNNEQFF. The CDR3 bases are TGTGCCAGCAGTTTACCCGGGACAGCATTTAACAATGAGCAGTTCTTC.

The rearrangement joins TRBV5-1 to TRBJ2-1; weak D call: TRBD1 (6 bases). This CDR3 is 15 amino acids long. V shed 0 bases and J shed 4 bases, with 11 bases lying between them. Germline V gene sequence: CDR1 SGHRS, CDR2 YFSETQ. In DNA, the CDR3 is TGCGCCAGCAGCTTGGCAGGGGCGGATTACAATGAGCAGTTCTTC. Translating it yields CASSLAGADYNEQFF.